Listed below are T cell receptor beta chains from one sample, sequenced in a study of blood T cells in healthy people across ages. TCRdb analysed the 5' RACE reads with MiXCR anew, one entry per CDR3 protein. The sample shows 600,000 or so distinct CDR3 sequences, around half of them seen only once. Sequenced: blood. Receptors originate from a man older than 75 in good health. CDR3s include the opening cysteine and the closing phenylalanine or tryptophan. The order of the fields is clone size, V gene, D gene, J gene, CDR3 DNA, CDR3 protein. D genes are given only for firm matches. The size entry is marked missing in some rows and otherwise reads once, few, many or a size class.

clone_size: -; v_call: TRBV4-3; d_call: -; j_call: TRBJ2-6; cdr3_nt: TGCGCCAGCAGCCAAGAAAGGCCCTCTGGGGACTCTGGGGCCAACGTCCTGACTTTC; cdr3_aa: CASSQERPSGDSGANVLTF
clone_size: many; v_call: TRBV11-2; d_call: -; j_call: TRBJ2-5; cdr3_nt: TGTGCCAGCAGCTTAGAGGTGGGGAGACGACCGGACCAAGAGACCCAGTACTTC; cdr3_aa: CASSLEVGRRPDQETQYF
clone_size: -; v_call: TRBV29-1; d_call: -; j_call: TRBJ1-2; cdr3_nt: TGCAGCGTTCGGCATCCGGAGTCAGGTGGCTACACCTTC; cdr3_aa: CSVRHPESGGYTF
clone_size: -; v_call: TRBV7-2; d_call: TRBD1; j_call: TRBJ2-3; cdr3_nt: TGTGCCAGCAGTCTAACAGGGGGCGCAAACACAGATACGCAGTATTTT; cdr3_aa: CASSLTGGANTDTQYF
clone_size: -; v_call: TRBV7-8; d_call: -; j_call: TRBJ1-4; cdr3_nt: TGTGCCAGCAGCCACCGCCCCGAGACACCTCGCGCAACTAATGAAAAACTGTTTTTT; cdr3_aa: CASSHRPETPRATNEKLFF
clone_size: -; v_call: TRBV6-1; d_call: -; j_call: TRBJ2-7; cdr3_nt: TGTGCCAGCAGTGCCCCGCGCGGCGGGTCCTACGAGCAGTACTTC; cdr3_aa: CASSAPRGGSYEQYF
clone_size: -; v_call: TRBV28; d_call: TRBD1; j_call: TRBJ1-2; cdr3_nt: TGTGCCAGCAGAACCCGGACAGGGTTTGGCTACACCTTC; cdr3_aa: CASRTRTGFGYTF
clone_size: -; v_call: TRBV30; d_call: TRBD1; j_call: TRBJ2-7; cdr3_nt: TGTGCCTGGAGTACCGGGACAGGGGTCTACGAGCAGTACTTC; cdr3_aa: CAWSTGTGVYEQYF
clone_size: -; v_call: TRBV21-1; d_call: -; j_call: TRBJ1-2; cdr3_nt: TGTGCCAGCAGCCACGGAACACTCCGGGATAACATCTATGGCTACACCTTC; cdr3_aa: CASSHGTLRDNIYGYTF
clone_size: -; v_call: TRBV27; d_call: -; j_call: TRBJ1-1; cdr3_nt: TGTGCCAGCAGAATGGGGTTGAATGAAGCTTTCTTT; cdr3_aa: CASRMGLNEAFF
clone_size: few; v_call: TRBV20-1; d_call: TRBD1; j_call: TRBJ2-7; cdr3_nt: TGCAGTGCTAGAGCGACAGGGGGAGGATACGAGCAGTACTTC; cdr3_aa: CSARATGGGYEQYF
clone_size: many; v_call: TRBV20-1; d_call: -; j_call: TRBJ2-3; cdr3_nt: TGCAGTGCTCCCGGACTCACAGATACGCAGTATTTT; cdr3_aa: CSAPGLTDTQYF
clone_size: -; v_call: TRBV7-9; d_call: -; j_call: TRBJ2-5; cdr3_nt: TGTGCCAGCAGCTTAGAACAGGCAAACAATGAGCAGTACTTC; cdr3_aa: CASSLEQANNEQYF
clone_size: few; v_call: TRBV5-1; d_call: TRBD1; j_call: TRBJ1-2; cdr3_nt: TGCGCCAGCGGGACCGGGACAGGCGACTATGGCTACACCTTC; cdr3_aa: CASGTGTGDYGYTF
clone_size: -; v_call: TRBV20-1; d_call: -; j_call: TRBJ1-4; cdr3_nt: TGCAGTGCTAGAGATGTATGGGTCACGACCAACGAAAAACTGTTTTTT; cdr3_aa: CSARDVWVTTNEKLFF
clone_size: few; v_call: TRBV27; d_call: TRBD2; j_call: TRBJ2-5; cdr3_nt: TGTGCCAGCAGAATATCTAGCGGCGGGACCCAGTACTTC; cdr3_aa: CASRISSGGTQYF
clone_size: -; v_call: TRBV7-2; d_call: TRBD2; j_call: TRBJ2-7; cdr3_nt: TGTGCCAGCAGCCAAGGGGTAGCGGGATGGGAGACCCTGTACTTC; cdr3_aa: CASSQGVAGWETLYF
clone_size: -; v_call: TRBV7-9; d_call: TRBD1; j_call: TRBJ1-2; cdr3_nt: TGTGCCAGCAGCCAGGGACAGAGTAACTATGGCTACACCTTC; cdr3_aa: CASSQGQSNYGYTF
clone_size: -; v_call: TRBV29-1; d_call: -; j_call: TRBJ2-3; cdr3_nt: TGCAGCGTTGAGGGGGTTGCGGATACGCAGTATTTT; cdr3_aa: CSVEGVADTQYF
clone_size: -; v_call: TRBV9; d_call: -; j_call: TRBJ1-1; cdr3_nt: TGTGCCAGCAGCGTAGACCCCACAGGGCCGAACACTGAAGCTTTCTTT; cdr3_aa: CASSVDPTGPNTEAFF
clone_size: -; v_call: TRBV29-1; d_call: TRBD2; j_call: TRBJ2-5; cdr3_nt: TGCAGCGTTGATAAGGTGGGAGGGGAGACCCAGTACTTC; cdr3_aa: CSVDKVGGETQYF
clone_size: -; v_call: TRBV7-2; d_call: -; j_call: TRBJ2-1; cdr3_nt: TGTGCCAGCAGCGTAGGGGTGAATTACAATGAGCAGTTCTTC; cdr3_aa: CASSVGVNYNEQFF
clone_size: -; v_call: TRBV20-1; d_call: TRBD2; j_call: TRBJ2-3; cdr3_nt: TGCAGTGCTAACCCTAGCGGGGCAAGCACAGATACGCAGTATTTT; cdr3_aa: CSANPSGASTDTQYF
clone_size: once; v_call: TRBV3-1; d_call: TRBD1; j_call: TRBJ2-3; cdr3_nt: TGTGCCAGCAGCCGAGGACAGGGGGCTTCAGATACGCAGTATTTT; cdr3_aa: CASSRGQGASDTQYF
clone_size: -; v_call: TRBV5-6; d_call: TRBD2; j_call: TRBJ2-1; cdr3_nt: TGTGCCAGCAGCCGGACTAGCGGGAGGACTAATGAGCAGTTCTTC; cdr3_aa: CASSRTSGRTNEQFF
clone_size: -; v_call: TRBV29-1; d_call: -; j_call: TRBJ2-1; cdr3_nt: TGCAGCGTTGACCGAACTAGCCAATGCAATGAGCAGTTCTTC; cdr3_aa: CSVDRTSQCNEQFF
clone_size: few; v_call: TRBV20-1; d_call: TRBD1; j_call: TRBJ1-2; cdr3_nt: TGCAGTGCTAGAATCGGGACAGAAAACTATGGCTACACCTTC; cdr3_aa: CSARIGTENYGYTF
clone_size: -; v_call: TRBV12-3/TRBV12-4; d_call: TRBD2; j_call: TRBJ2-3; cdr3_nt: TGTGCCAGCAGCTACGTGCGACTAGCGGGAACCAAGACGCAGTATTTT; cdr3_aa: CASSYVRLAGTKTQYF
clone_size: -; v_call: TRBV27; d_call: TRBD1; j_call: TRBJ2-7; cdr3_nt: TGTGCCAGCAAAAGACAGGGGAGCTCCTACGAGCAGTACTTC; cdr3_aa: CASKRQGSSYEQYF
clone_size: -; v_call: TRBV9; d_call: -; j_call: TRBJ2-7; cdr3_nt: TGTGCCAGCAGTCCCGGACACCTTAGCGAGCAGTACTTC; cdr3_aa: CASSPGHLSEQYF
clone_size: -; v_call: TRBV28; d_call: -; j_call: TRBJ1-2; cdr3_nt: TGTGCCAGCAGCGGGCCGGGGAACTATGGCTACACCTTC; cdr3_aa: CASSGPGNYGYTF